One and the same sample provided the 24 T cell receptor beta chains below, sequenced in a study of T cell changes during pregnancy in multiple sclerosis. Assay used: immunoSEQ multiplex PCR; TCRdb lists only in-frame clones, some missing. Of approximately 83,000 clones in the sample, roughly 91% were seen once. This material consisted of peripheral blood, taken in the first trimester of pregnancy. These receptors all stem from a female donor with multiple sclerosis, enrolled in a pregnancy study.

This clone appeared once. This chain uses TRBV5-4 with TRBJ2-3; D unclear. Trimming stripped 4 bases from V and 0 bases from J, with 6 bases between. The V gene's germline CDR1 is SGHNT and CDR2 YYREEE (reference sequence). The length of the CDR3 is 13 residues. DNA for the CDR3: TGTGCCAGCAGCCCGGGTAGCACAGATACGCAGTATTTT. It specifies CASSPGSTDTQYF.

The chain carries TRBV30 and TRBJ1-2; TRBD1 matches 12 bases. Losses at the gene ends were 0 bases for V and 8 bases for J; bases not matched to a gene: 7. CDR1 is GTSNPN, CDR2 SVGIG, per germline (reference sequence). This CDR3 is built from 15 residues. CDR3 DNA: TGTGCCTGGAGTGTGGTCGGGGACAGGGGGCTAGGCTACACCTTC. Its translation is CAWSVVGDRGLGYTF.

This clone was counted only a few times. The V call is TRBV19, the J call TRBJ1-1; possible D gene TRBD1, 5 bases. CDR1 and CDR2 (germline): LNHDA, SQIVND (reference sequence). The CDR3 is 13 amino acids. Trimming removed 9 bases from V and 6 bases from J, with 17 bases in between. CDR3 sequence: CASGGDPVAEAFF. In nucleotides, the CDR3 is TGTGCCAGCGGGGGGGATCCGGTGGCTGAAGCTTTCTTT.

As DNA, the CDR3 is TGTGCCAGTAGAACCGGGACTAGCCCTATCCGGGAGCTGTTTTTT. Encoded protein: CASRTGTSPIRELFF. The V call is TRBV19, the J call TRBJ2-2, with 9 nucleotides matching TRBD2. The CDR3 length is 15 residues. The V gene's germline CDR1 is LNHDA and CDR2 SQIVND (reference sequence). The junction had 11 bases not matched to a gene; V was cut back by 6 bases and J by 9 bases.

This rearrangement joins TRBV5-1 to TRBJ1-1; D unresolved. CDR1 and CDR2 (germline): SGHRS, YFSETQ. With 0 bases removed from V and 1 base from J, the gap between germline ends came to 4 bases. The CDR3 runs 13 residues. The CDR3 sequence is CASSLDKNTEAFF. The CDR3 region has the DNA TGCGCCAGCAGCTTGGATAAGAACACTGAAGCTTTCTTT.

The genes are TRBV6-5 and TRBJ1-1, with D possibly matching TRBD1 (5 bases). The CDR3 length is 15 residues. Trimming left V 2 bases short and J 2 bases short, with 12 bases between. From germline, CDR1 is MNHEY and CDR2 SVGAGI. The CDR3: CASSYQGGSNTEAFF. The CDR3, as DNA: TGTGCCAGCAGTTACCAGGGCGGATCAAACACTGAAGCTTTCTTT.

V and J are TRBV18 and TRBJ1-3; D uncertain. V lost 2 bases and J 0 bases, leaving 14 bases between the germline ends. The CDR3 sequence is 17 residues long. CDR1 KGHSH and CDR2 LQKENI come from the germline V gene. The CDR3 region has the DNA TGTGCCAGCTCACCAAAGCAGGCTCGGGGCTCTGGAAACACCATATATTTT. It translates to CASSPKQARGSGNTIYF.

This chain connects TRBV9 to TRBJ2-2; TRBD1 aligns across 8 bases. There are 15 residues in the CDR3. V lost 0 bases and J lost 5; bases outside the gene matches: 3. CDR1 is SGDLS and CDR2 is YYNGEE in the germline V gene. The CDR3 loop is CASSVEQGETGELFF. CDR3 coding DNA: TGTGCCAGCAGCGTAGAACAGGGGGAAACCGGGGAGCTGTTTTTT.

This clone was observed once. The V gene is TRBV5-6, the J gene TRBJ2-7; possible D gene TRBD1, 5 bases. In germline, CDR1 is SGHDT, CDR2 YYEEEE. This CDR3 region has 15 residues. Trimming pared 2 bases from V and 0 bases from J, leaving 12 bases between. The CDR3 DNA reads TGTGCCAGCAGCTTTACAGGAGCCCTCTCCTACGAGCAGTACTTC. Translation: CASSFTGALSYEQYF.

The CDR3 reads CASSPRVRQLNTEAFF. CDR3 sequence (DNA): TGTGCCAGCTCACCTAGGGTCCGACAGTTGAACACTGAAGCTTTCTTT. The V call is TRBV18, the J call TRBJ1-1; a weak D match, TRBD1 (5 bases). V was cut by 3 bases and J by 0 bases, with 14 bases left in between. CDR1 is KGHSH and CDR2 is LQKENI in the germline V gene. CDR3 length: 16 residues.

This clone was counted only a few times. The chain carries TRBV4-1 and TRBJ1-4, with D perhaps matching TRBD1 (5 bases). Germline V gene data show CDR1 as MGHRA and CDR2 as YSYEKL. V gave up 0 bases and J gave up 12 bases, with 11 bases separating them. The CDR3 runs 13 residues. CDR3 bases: TGCGCCAGCAGCCAAGAGATCAGGGTTCAACTGTTTTTT. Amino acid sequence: CASSQEIRVQLFF.

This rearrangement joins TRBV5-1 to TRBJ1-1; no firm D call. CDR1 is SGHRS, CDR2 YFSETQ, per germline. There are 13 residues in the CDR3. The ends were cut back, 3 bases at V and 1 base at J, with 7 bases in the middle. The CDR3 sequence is CASSSGANTEAFF. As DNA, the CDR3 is TGCGCCAGCAGCTCAGGTGCGAACACTGAAGCTTTCTTT.

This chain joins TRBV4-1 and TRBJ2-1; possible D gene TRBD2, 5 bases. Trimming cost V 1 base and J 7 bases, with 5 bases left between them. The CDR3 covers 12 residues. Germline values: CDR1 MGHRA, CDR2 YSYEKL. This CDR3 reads CASSQAGNEQFF. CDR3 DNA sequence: TGCGCCAGCAGCCAAGCGGGGAATGAGCAGTTCTTC.

CDR3 DNA sequence: TGTGCCAGCACCGAAATCCGGGGCGAGCAGTACTTC. This translates into CASTEIRGEQYF. The chain links TRBV11-2 to TRBJ2-7, with D possibly being TRBD2 (5 bases). The CDR3 has 12 residues. CDR1 and CDR2 (germline): SGHAT, FQNNGV. The V end was cut by 7 bases, the J end by 6 bases, with 13 bases between.

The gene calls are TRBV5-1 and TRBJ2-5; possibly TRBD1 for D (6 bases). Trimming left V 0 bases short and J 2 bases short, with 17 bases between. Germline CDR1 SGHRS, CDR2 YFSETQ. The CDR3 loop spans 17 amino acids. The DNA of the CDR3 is TGCGCCAGCAGCTTGGTACCAACAGGGCTGCTACAAGAGACCCAGTACTTC. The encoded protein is CASSLVPTGLLQETQYF. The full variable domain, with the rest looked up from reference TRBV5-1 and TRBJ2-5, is KAGVTQTPRYLIKTRGQQVTLSCSPISGHRSVSWYQQTPGQGLQFLFEYFSETQRNKGNFPGRFSGRQFSNSRSEMNVSTLELGDSALYLCASSLVPTGLLQETQYFGPGTRLLVL.

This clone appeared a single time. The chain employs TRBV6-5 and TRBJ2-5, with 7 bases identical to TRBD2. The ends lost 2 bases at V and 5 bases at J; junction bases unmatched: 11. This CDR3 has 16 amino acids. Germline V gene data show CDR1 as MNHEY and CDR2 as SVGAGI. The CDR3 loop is CASSYLPGGGRETQYF. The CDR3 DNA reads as TGTGCCAGCAGTTACCTCCCCGGGGGAGGGAGGGAGACCCAGTACTTC.

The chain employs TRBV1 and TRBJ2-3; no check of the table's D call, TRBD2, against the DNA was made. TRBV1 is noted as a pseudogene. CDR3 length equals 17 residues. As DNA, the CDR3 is TGCACCAGCAGCCAAGGTCCCATCGCGGCAAGCACAGATACGCAGTATTTT. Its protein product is CTSSQGPIAASTDTQYF.

For the CDR3, the DNA is TGCGCCAGCAGCCAATCTAGTCGGGACTCCTACGAGCAGTACTTC. It yields the protein CASSQSSRDSYEQYF. The V call is TRBV4-1, the J call TRBJ2-7, with D perhaps matching TRBD2 (5 bases). The V and J ends lost 2 bases and 0 bases respectively, with 11 bases between them. The CDR3 is made up of 15 amino acids. The germline V gene encodes CDR1 MGHRA and CDR2 YSYEKL.

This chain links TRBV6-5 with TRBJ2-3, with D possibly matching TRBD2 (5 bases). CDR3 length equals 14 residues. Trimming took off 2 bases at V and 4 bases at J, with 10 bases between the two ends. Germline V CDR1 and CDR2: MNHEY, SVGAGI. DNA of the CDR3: TGTGCCAGCAGTTACGGAGAGGGTCCAGATACGCAGTATTTT. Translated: CASSYGEGPDTQYF.

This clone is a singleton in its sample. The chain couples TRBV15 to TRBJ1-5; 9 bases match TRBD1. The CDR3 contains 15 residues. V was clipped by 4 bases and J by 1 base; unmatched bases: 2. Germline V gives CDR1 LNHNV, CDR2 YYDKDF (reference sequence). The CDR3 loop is CATSTDRGSNQPQHF. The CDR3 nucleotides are TGTGCCACCAGCACTGACAGGGGGAGCAATCAGCCCCAGCATTTT.

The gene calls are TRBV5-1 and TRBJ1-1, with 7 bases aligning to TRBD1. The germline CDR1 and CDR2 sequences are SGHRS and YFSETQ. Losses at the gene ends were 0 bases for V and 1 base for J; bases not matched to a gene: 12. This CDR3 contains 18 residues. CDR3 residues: CASSLEHRGGTRNTEAFF. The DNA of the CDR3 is TGCGCCAGCAGCTTGGAACACAGGGGAGGAACGAGGAACACTGAAGCTTTCTTT.

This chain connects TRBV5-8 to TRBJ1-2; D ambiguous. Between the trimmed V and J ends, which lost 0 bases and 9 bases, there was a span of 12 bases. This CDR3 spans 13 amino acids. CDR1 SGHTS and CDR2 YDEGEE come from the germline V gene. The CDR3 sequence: CASSLATPLSYTF. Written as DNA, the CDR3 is TGTGCCAGCAGCTTGGCCACTCCTTTGAGCTACACCTTC.

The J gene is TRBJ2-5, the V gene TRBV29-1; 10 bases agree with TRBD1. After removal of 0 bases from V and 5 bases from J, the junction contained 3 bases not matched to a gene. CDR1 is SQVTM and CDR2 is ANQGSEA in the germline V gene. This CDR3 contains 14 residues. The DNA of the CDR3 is TGCAGCGTTGAAGATATGACAGGGGGCGAGACCCAGTACTTC. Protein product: CSVEDMTGGETQYF.

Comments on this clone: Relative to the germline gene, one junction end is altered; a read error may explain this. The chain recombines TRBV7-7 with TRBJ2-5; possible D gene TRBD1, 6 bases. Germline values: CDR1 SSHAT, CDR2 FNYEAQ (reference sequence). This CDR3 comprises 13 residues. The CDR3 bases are TGTGCTAGCAGCGAAGACAGGTCAGAGACCCAGTACTTC. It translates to CASSEDRSETQYF.